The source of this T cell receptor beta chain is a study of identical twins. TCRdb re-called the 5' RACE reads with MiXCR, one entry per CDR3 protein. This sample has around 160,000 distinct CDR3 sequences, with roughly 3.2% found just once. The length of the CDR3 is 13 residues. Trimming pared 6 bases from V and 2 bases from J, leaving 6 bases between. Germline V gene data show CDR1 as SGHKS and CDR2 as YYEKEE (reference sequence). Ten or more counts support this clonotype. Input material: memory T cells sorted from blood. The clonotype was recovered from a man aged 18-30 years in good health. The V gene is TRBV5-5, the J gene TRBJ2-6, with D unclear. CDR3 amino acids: CASTPAGANVLTF. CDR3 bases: TGTGCCAGCACCCCGGCTGGGGCCAACGTCCTGACTTTC. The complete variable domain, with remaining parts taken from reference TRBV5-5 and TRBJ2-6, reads DAGVTQSPTHLIKTRGQQVTLRCSPISGHKSVSWYQQVLGQGPQFIFQYYEKEERGRGNFPDRFSARQFPNYSSELNVNALLLGDSALYLCASTPAGANVLTFGAGSRLTVL.